A selection of T cell receptor beta chains follows, all from one sample in a study of kidney transplant recipient with SARS-CoV-2 infection. TCRdb called the reads again in MiXCR, with one record for every CDR3 protein. The repertoire holds 250,000 or so distinct CDR3 sequences, with 29% as singletons. Source: a blood sample, taken at baseline and on roughly day 110 from a kidney transplant recipient. These receptors originate from a young adult male patient who had COVID-19 and was a kidney transplant recipient. T cells may partly derive from the graft donor. Each CDR3 is given with its conserved first and last residue. Each record gives: V gene, clone size, D gene, J gene, CDR3 protein, CDR3 DNA. D genes are given only for firm matches. Some rows have no size entry. The others give once, few or many, or a class for an expanded clone.

v_call: TRBV10-3; clone_size: many; d_call: TRBD1; j_call: TRBJ2-7; cdr3_aa: CAISPTGTGENEQYF; cdr3_nt: TGTGCCATCAGCCCCACCGGGACAGGGGAGAACGAGCAGTACTTC
v_call: TRBV24-1; clone_size: few; d_call: .; j_call: TRBJ2-5; cdr3_aa: CATSDPRTFETQYF; cdr3_nt: TGTGCCACCAGTGACCCCCGGACCTTTGAGACCCAGTACTTC
v_call: TRBV4-1; clone_size: many; d_call: .; j_call: TRBJ1-4; cdr3_aa: CASRPTATNEKLFF; cdr3_nt: TGCGCCAGCAGACCGACAGCAACTAATGAAAAACTGTTTTTT
v_call: TRBV4-3; clone_size: many; d_call: TRBD2; j_call: TRBJ2-3; cdr3_aa: CASSQALASGGTDTQYF; cdr3_nt: TGCGCCAGCAGCCAAGCTCTGGCTAGCGGGGGAACAGATACGCAGTATTTT
v_call: TRBV11-2; clone_size: .; d_call: .; j_call: TRBJ1-2; cdr3_aa: CASSSLTTSRKTYGYAF; cdr3_nt: TGTGCCAGCAGCTCACTCACAACAAGCAGAAAGACTTATGGCTACGCCTTC
v_call: TRBV21-1; clone_size: many; d_call: .; j_call: TRBJ1-2; cdr3_aa: CASSSWRRDRGYGYTF; cdr3_nt: TGTGCCAGCAGCTCCTGGCGTAGGGACAGGGGCTATGGCTACACCTTC
v_call: TRBV4-1; clone_size: many; d_call: .; j_call: TRBJ2-1; cdr3_aa: CASSQEPSTVPTMVYNEQFF; cdr3_nt: TGCGCCAGCAGCCAAGAACCCAGTACAGTCCCCACAATGGTCTACAATGAGCAGTTCTTC
v_call: TRBV7-6; clone_size: .; d_call: TRBD1; j_call: TRBJ2-1; cdr3_aa: CASSFAGGSYDEQFF; cdr3_nt: TGTGCCAGCAGCTTCGCAGGGGGTTCCTATGATGAGCAGTTCTTC
v_call: TRBV3-1; clone_size: .; d_call: .; j_call: TRBJ2-2; cdr3_aa: CASSEASPISGLTGELFF; cdr3_nt: TGTGCCAGCAGCGAAGCTTCTCCCATTTCAGGCTTGACCGGGGAGCTGTTTTTT
v_call: TRBV10-2; clone_size: many; d_call: .; j_call: TRBJ2-5; cdr3_aa: CASDPAYTLGQTLQETQYF; cdr3_nt: TGCGCCAGCGATCCAGCCTACACTCTGGGGCAGACCCTACAAGAGACCCAGTACTTC
v_call: TRBV11-2; clone_size: many; d_call: .; j_call: TRBJ2-7; cdr3_aa: CASSSTGDPGQYF; cdr3_nt: TGTGCCAGCAGCTCCACCGGGGACCCCGGGCAGTACTTC
v_call: TRBV5-6; clone_size: many; d_call: .; j_call: TRBJ1-2; cdr3_aa: CASSSANSRKTYGYTF; cdr3_nt: TGTGCCAGCTCGTCAGCCAATAGTCGAAAGACCTATGGCTACACCTTC
v_call: TRBV5-5; clone_size: many; d_call: TRBD1; j_call: TRBJ1-6; cdr3_aa: CASSPGQGENSPLHF; cdr3_nt: TGTGCCAGCAGCCCAGGACAGGGGGAAAATTCACCCCTCCACTTT
v_call: TRBV20-1; clone_size: many; d_call: .; j_call: TRBJ1-2; cdr3_aa: CSALDYGYTF; cdr3_nt: TGCAGTGCTTTAGACTATGGCTACACCTTC
v_call: TRBV6-1; clone_size: many; d_call: .; j_call: TRBJ1-5; cdr3_aa: CASSEGLAGGNSNQPQHF; cdr3_nt: TGTGCCAGCAGTGAAGGTTTGGCAGGTGGAAATAGCAATCAGCCCCAGCATTTT
v_call: TRBV5-1; clone_size: many; d_call: .; j_call: TRBJ1-4; cdr3_aa: CASSLEAGYTEKLFF; cdr3_nt: TGCGCCAGCAGCTTGGAGGCAGGGTATACTGAAAAACTGTTTTTT
v_call: TRBV13; clone_size: many; d_call: .; j_call: TRBJ2-5; cdr3_aa: CASSLKGHQETQYF; cdr3_nt: TGTGCCAGCAGCTTAAAAGGGCACCAAGAGACCCAGTACTTC
v_call: TRBV20-1; clone_size: few; d_call: TRBD2; j_call: TRBJ2-7; cdr3_aa: CSADSKTSGRAEQYF; cdr3_nt: TGCAGTGCAGATTCCAAGACTAGCGGGAGGGCCGAACAGTACTTC
v_call: TRBV27; clone_size: few; d_call: TRBD2; j_call: TRBJ2-5; cdr3_aa: CASSLRSAGEGETQYF; cdr3_nt: TGTGCCAGCAGTTTACGGTCTGCGGGGGAAGGTGAGACCCAGTACTTC
v_call: TRBV12-3/TRBV12-4; clone_size: many; d_call: TRBD1; j_call: TRBJ2-2; cdr3_aa: CASSPTGRTGELFF; cdr3_nt: TGTGCCAGCAGTCCGACAGGGAGAACCGGGGAGCTGTTTTTT
v_call: TRBV7-9; clone_size: many; d_call: .; j_call: TRBJ1-6; cdr3_aa: CASSLGAGFYNSPLHF; cdr3_nt: TGTGCCAGCAGCTTAGGCGCCGGGTTTTATAATTCACCCCTCCACTTT
v_call: TRBV27; clone_size: many; d_call: TRBD1; j_call: TRBJ2-7; cdr3_aa: CASRSSGQGPEQYF; cdr3_nt: TGTGCCAGCAGATCCTCGGGACAGGGCCCCGAGCAGTACTTC
v_call: TRBV30; clone_size: many; d_call: TRBD1; j_call: TRBJ2-7; cdr3_aa: CAWSPEDRGTYEQYF; cdr3_nt: TGTGCCTGGAGTCCGGAGGACAGGGGAACCTACGAGCAGTACTTC
v_call: TRBV5-4; clone_size: many; d_call: TRBD2; j_call: TRBJ2-7; cdr3_aa: CASSLSPLASGSYEQYF; cdr3_nt: TGTGCCAGCAGCTTAAGTCCCCTGGCTAGCGGGTCCTACGAGCAGTACTTC
v_call: TRBV21-1; clone_size: many; d_call: .; j_call: TRBJ2-5; cdr3_aa: CASSKVRDTQETQYF; cdr3_nt: TGTGCCAGCAGCAAAGTCCGGGACACCCAAGAGACCCAGTACTTC
v_call: TRBV15; clone_size: many; d_call: .; j_call: TRBJ2-7; cdr3_aa: CATSRDNADTYEQYF; cdr3_nt: TGTGCCACCAGCAGAGATAACGCAGATACCTACGAGCAGTACTTC
v_call: TRBV10-3; clone_size: .; d_call: TRBD2; j_call: TRBJ2-1; cdr3_aa: CAISDPRKTSGSSYNEQFF; cdr3_nt: TGTGCCATCAGTGACCCGAGAAAGACTAGCGGGAGCTCCTACAATGAGCAGTTCTTC
v_call: TRBV7-9; clone_size: many; d_call: TRBD1; j_call: TRBJ1-5; cdr3_aa: CASSKPRGFKSNQPQHF; cdr3_nt: TGTGCCAGCTCAAAACCCAGGGGGTTCAAAAGCAATCAGCCCCAGCATTTT
v_call: TRBV20-1; clone_size: many; d_call: TRBD1; j_call: TRBJ1-6; cdr3_aa: CSARDVQGTDFSPLHF; cdr3_nt: TGCAGTGCTAGAGATGTACAGGGGACAGACTTTTCACCCCTCCACTTT
v_call: TRBV13; clone_size: many; d_call: TRBD1; j_call: TRBJ2-3; cdr3_aa: CASSPGTGKGWDTQYF; cdr3_nt: TGTGCCAGCAGCCCGGGGACAGGGAAAGGGTGGGATACGCAGTATTTT
v_call: TRBV19; clone_size: many; d_call: .; j_call: TRBJ1-4; cdr3_aa: CASTTRYEKLFF; cdr3_nt: TGTGCCAGTACCACCCGGTACGAAAAACTGTTTTTT
v_call: TRBV7-6; clone_size: many; d_call: .; j_call: TRBJ1-2; cdr3_aa: CASSVSIESRKTYGYTF; cdr3_nt: TGTGCCAGCAGCGTAAGCATTGAATCTCGAAAGACCTATGGCTACACCTTC
v_call: TRBV4-1; clone_size: .; d_call: .; j_call: TRBJ2-7; cdr3_aa: CASSQEGGSSYEQYF; cdr3_nt: TGCGCCAGCAGCCAAGAAGGGGGGAGCTCCTACGAGCAGTACTTC
v_call: TRBV7-3; clone_size: many; d_call: .; j_call: TRBJ1-5; cdr3_aa: CASSLTPGNQPQHF; cdr3_nt: TGTGCCAGCAGCTTAACTCCGGGGAATCAGCCCCAGCATTTT
v_call: TRBV5-8; clone_size: .; d_call: .; j_call: TRBJ1-2; cdr3_aa: CASTWRHPRKTYGYIF; cdr3_nt: TGTGCCAGCACGTGGCGTCATCCACGAAAGACCTATGGCTACATCTTC
v_call: TRBV24-1; clone_size: many; d_call: .; j_call: TRBJ2-2; cdr3_aa: CATSDGTIQTGLFF; cdr3_nt: TGTGCCACCAGTGACGGCACGATTCAGACCGGGCTGTTTTTT
v_call: TRBV11-2; clone_size: .; d_call: .; j_call: TRBJ1-4; cdr3_aa: CASNRTGALNEKLFF; cdr3_nt: TGTGCCAGCAACCGAACAGGAGCCCTTAATGAAAAACTGTTTTTT
v_call: TRBV28; clone_size: .; d_call: TRBD2; j_call: TRBJ2-3; cdr3_aa: CASSADGDYTDTQYF; cdr3_nt: TGTGCCAGCAGTGCTGACGGGGACTACACAGATACGCAGTATTTT
v_call: TRBV14; clone_size: .; d_call: .; j_call: TRBJ2-1; cdr3_aa: CASSRLGGSYNEQFF; cdr3_nt: TGTGCCAGCAGCCGCCTTGGCGGCTCCTACAATGAGCAGTTCTTC
v_call: TRBV10-3; clone_size: many; d_call: .; j_call: TRBJ1-1; cdr3_aa: CAIKYRENTEAFF; cdr3_nt: TGTGCCATCAAGTACAGGGAGAACACTGAAGCTTTCTTT
v_call: TRBV5-6; clone_size: many; d_call: .; j_call: TRBJ1-2; cdr3_aa: CASTERNSRKTYGYTF; cdr3_nt: TGTGCCAGCACTGAACGCAATAGTCGAAAGACCTATGGCTACACCTTC
v_call: TRBV25-1; clone_size: many; d_call: .; j_call: TRBJ1-2; cdr3_aa: CASSERDIGGYTF; cdr3_nt: TGTGCCAGCAGTGAAAGGGACATCGGTGGCTACACCTTC
v_call: TRBV14; clone_size: many; d_call: TRBD2; j_call: TRBJ2-3; cdr3_aa: CASSQPGLASTDTQYF; cdr3_nt: TGTGCCAGCAGCCAACCGGGACTAGCGTCAACAGATACGCAGTATTTT
v_call: TRBV25-1; clone_size: many; d_call: .; j_call: TRBJ1-5; cdr3_aa: CASSESNYNQPQHF; cdr3_nt: TGTGCCAGCAGTGAATCGAATTATAATCAGCCCCAGCATTTT
v_call: TRBV11-2; clone_size: .; d_call: .; j_call: TRBJ1-5; cdr3_aa: CTSSLGAGWRNQPQHF; cdr3_nt: TGTACCAGCAGCTTAGGAGCAGGGTGGCGCAATCAGCCCCAGCATTTT
v_call: TRBV7-8; clone_size: many; d_call: .; j_call: TRBJ1-1; cdr3_aa: CASSLDSMNTEAFF; cdr3_nt: TGTGCCAGCAGCTTAGACAGCATGAACACTGAAGCTTTCTTT
v_call: TRBV7-7; clone_size: many; d_call: .; j_call: TRBJ1-2; cdr3_aa: CASSSFVKCRKTYGYTF; cdr3_nt: TGTGCCAGCAGCTCTTTCGTTAAGTGCCGAAAGACCTATGGCTACACCTTC
v_call: TRBV2; clone_size: many; d_call: .; j_call: TRBJ2-3; cdr3_aa: CASSEAMHTQYF; cdr3_nt: TGTGCCAGCAGTGAAGCGATGCATACGCAGTATTTT
v_call: TRBV6-2/TRBV6-3; clone_size: .; d_call: .; j_call: TRBJ1-5; cdr3_aa: CASSPSGLTHQPQHF; cdr3_nt: TGTGCCAGCAGTCCTTCGGGGCTCACCCACCAGCCCCAGCATTTT
v_call: TRBV3-1; clone_size: few; d_call: .; j_call: TRBJ1-2; cdr3_aa: CASSGYSTLRKTYGYTF; cdr3_nt: TGTGCCAGCAGCGGATATAGCACCCTTCGAAAGACCTATGGCTACACCTTC
v_call: TRBV5-5; clone_size: many; d_call: TRBD1; j_call: TRBJ1-5; cdr3_aa: CASSLSPGQILDYQPQHF; cdr3_nt: TGTGCCAGCAGCTTGAGTCCGGGACAGATCCTTGACTATCAGCCCCAGCATTTT
v_call: TRBV20-1; clone_size: many; d_call: .; j_call: TRBJ2-1; cdr3_aa: CSALEGVALEQFF; cdr3_nt: TGCAGTGCTTTGGAGGGAGTGGCTCTTGAGCAGTTCTTC
v_call: TRBV2; clone_size: many; d_call: .; j_call: TRBJ1-4; cdr3_aa: CASSRGVVFNEKLFF; cdr3_nt: TGTGCCAGCAGTCGAGGCGTCGTATTTAATGAAAAACTGTTTTTT
v_call: TRBV6-5; clone_size: few; d_call: TRBD2; j_call: TRBJ2-3; cdr3_aa: CASSSPGGRGRGDTQYF; cdr3_nt: TGTGCCAGCAGTTCCCCGGGGGGGAGGGGGAGAGGAGATACGCAGTATTTT
v_call: TRBV2; clone_size: many; d_call: .; j_call: TRBJ1-1; cdr3_aa: CATRTDTEAFF; cdr3_nt: TGTGCCACGCGGACAGACACTGAAGCTTTCTTT
v_call: TRBV5-6; clone_size: many; d_call: .; j_call: TRBJ2-1; cdr3_aa: CASSLWTGIYNEQFF; cdr3_nt: TGTGCCAGCAGCTTATGGACGGGGATCTACAATGAGCAGTTCTTC
v_call: TRBV11-1; clone_size: .; d_call: .; j_call: TRBJ1-2; cdr3_aa: CASSHEYKAGKTYGYTF; cdr3_nt: TGTGCCAGCAGCCACGAGTATAAGGCTGGAAAGACCTATGGCTACACCTTC
v_call: TRBV5-1; clone_size: many; d_call: TRBD2; j_call: TRBJ2-7; cdr3_aa: CASSARTSRSSYEQYF; cdr3_nt: TGCGCCAGCAGCGCCCGGACTAGCCGTTCCTCCTACGAGCAGTACTTC
v_call: TRBV9; clone_size: .; d_call: .; j_call: TRBJ2-5; cdr3_aa: CASSVATHQETQYF; cdr3_nt: TGTGCCAGCAGCGTAGCTACTCATCAAGAGACCCAGTACTTC
v_call: TRBV5-1; clone_size: .; d_call: .; j_call: TRBJ2-5; cdr3_aa: CASSPRFGGRGQETQYF; cdr3_nt: TGCGCCAGCAGCCCCAGGTTCGGGGGCAGAGGCCAAGAGACCCAGTACTTC